Each of the 13 T cell receptor beta chains below was sequenced from the same sample in a study of graft-versus-host responses after intestinal transplantation. These receptors have no identified antigens. Assay: immunoSEQ multiplex PCR; the TCRdb copy retains only in-frame clones and omits some. The sample lists 70,000 to 100,000 clones, 85% to 90% seen once, with under 0.4% in the top ten. The sequenced sample was unstimulated CD4+ T cells sorted from spleen or lymph node cells, obtained before intestinal transplant. These receptors were collected from a human donor who received an intestinal transplant.

This clone appeared once. The chain joins TRBV4-1 to TRBJ1-1; D may be TRBD1 (5 bases). This CDR3 has 14 residues. CDR1 is MGHRA and CDR2 is YSYEKL in the germline V gene. Deletions cut 1 base from V and 10 bases from J, with 16 bases between. The CDR3 DNA reads as TGCGCCAGCAGCCAAGCAGGCAGGGAAAGGGGAGCTTTCTTT. This sequence encodes CASSQAGRERGAFF.

The V gene is TRBV6-5, the J gene TRBJ2-7; no clear D. CDR1 is MNHEY, CDR2 SVGAGI, per germline. The CDR3 length is 11 residues. The V end was cut by 6 bases, the J end by 3 bases, with 6 bases between. The CDR3 DNA follows: TGTGCCAGCAGGTTCCTCTACGAGCAGTACTTC. Its translation: CASRFLYEQYF.

V and J are TRBV5-1 and TRBJ2-7, with unresolved D. The CDR3 is 14 amino acids. The V end was cut by 3 bases, the J end by 0 bases, with 10 bases between. The germline gives CDR1 SGHRS, CDR2 YFSETQ. DNA of the CDR3: TGCGCCAGCAGCTCCTCGAGTTACTCCTACGAGCAGTACTTC. It codes for CASSSSSYSYEQYF.

The chain employs TRBV5-4 and TRBJ2-5, with TRBD1 matching over 7 bases. Germline V lookup: CDR1 SGHNT, CDR2 YYREEE (reference sequence). The junction had 3 bases not matched to a gene; V was cut back by 1 base and J by 0 bases. There are 15 residues in the CDR3. CDR3 nucleotides: TGTGCCAGCAGCTTGACAGGGGAGTACCAAGAGACCCAGTACTTC. Translated, it gives CASSLTGEYQETQYF.

This clone came up once. For the CDR3, the DNA is TGTGCCAGCAGCAGACAGGGAGACGTCTATGGCTACACCTTC. This sequence encodes CASSRQGDVYGYTF. This chain connects TRBV5-6 to TRBJ1-2; 7 bases align to TRBD1. Germline loops: CDR1 SGHDT, CDR2 YYEEEE. After removal of 4 bases from V and 4 bases from J, the junction contained 7 bases not matched to a gene. CDR3 length equals 14 residues.

This clone was seen a few times. CDR3 in DNA: TGTGCCAGTAGCATGCGGGGAAATCAGCCCCAGCATTTT. This encodes CASSMRGNQPQHF. V and J are TRBV19 and TRBJ1-5; D gene unclear. Trimming pared 6 bases from V and 4 bases from J, leaving 10 bases between. The CDR3 length is 13 residues. Germline CDR1 reads LNHDA; CDR2 reads SQIVND (reference sequence).

The V call is TRBV5-1, the J call TRBJ2-5; possibly TRBD1 for D (7 bases). The CDR3 has 13 amino acids. The germline V gene has CDR1 SGHRS and CDR2 YFSETQ. Trimming shortened V by 4 bases and J by 7 bases, and 14 bases separated the two germline ends. CDR3 residues: CASSPRQGGTQYF. As DNA, the CDR3 is TGCGCCAGCAGCCCCAGGCAGGGGGGGACCCAGTACTTC. Looking up the rest from reference TRBV5-1 and TRBJ2-5 gives the full variable domain: KAGVTQTPRYLIKTRGQQVTLSCSPISGHRSVSWYQQTPGQGLQFLFEYFSETQRNKGNFPGRFSGRQFSNSRSEMNVSTLELGDSALYLCASSPRQGGTQYFGPGTRLLVL.

The chain couples TRBV4-1 to TRBJ2-1, with 8 bases aligning to TRBD2. With 0 bases clipped from V and 7 bases from J, the junction kept 8 bases outside the gene matches. The CDR3 covers 16 residues. Germline V lookup: CDR1 MGHRA, CDR2 YSYEKL. In DNA form, the CDR3 reads TGCGCCAGCAGCCAAGAAGGGACTAGGAATAGGAATGAGCAGTTCTTC. Its protein product is CASSQEGTRNRNEQFF.

The chain links TRBV5-6 to TRBJ2-5; tentative D call: TRBD1 (6 bases). V lost 5 bases, J lost 9 bases, and 23 bases lay in between. The CDR3 is 15 residues long. The germline V gene has CDR1 SGHDT and CDR2 YYEEEE. The CDR3 reads CASSRRTGSGEAQYF. As DNA, the CDR3 is TGTGCCAGCAGTCGCCGAACAGGGTCCGGCGAGGCCCAGTACTTC.

The CDR3: CASSRGGMSYEQYF. In DNA, the CDR3 is TGTGCCAGCAGCCGGGGAGGGATGTCCTACGAGCAGTACTTC. V usage is TRBV6-5 and J usage is TRBJ2-7, with 7 bases identical to TRBD2. J was trimmed by 1 base and V by 6 bases; bases with no gene match: 6. The germline CDR1 and CDR2 sequences are MNHEY and SVGAGI. CDR3 length: 14 amino acids.

The chain combines TRBV5-5 with TRBJ2-3, with D hard to call. The V and J ends lost 0 bases and 1 base respectively, with 9 bases between them. This CDR3 comprises 15 residues. CDR1 SGHKS and CDR2 YYEKEE come from the germline V gene (reference sequence). CDR3 sequence (DNA): TGTGCCAGCAGCTTGGGGCAGGTCGGCACAGATACGCAGTATTTT. Translated: CASSLGQVGTDTQYF.

V gene TRBV30 combines with J gene TRBJ2-6; D is possibly TRBD1 (6 bases). V lost 4 bases to trimming and J lost 4 bases, with 14 bases between them. Per germline, CDR1 GTSNPN and CDR2 SVGIG (reference sequence). The CDR3 covers 15 residues. CDR3 DNA sequence: TGTGCCTGGACTTTAGCAGGGGCCGGGGCCAACGTCCTGACTTTC. Its protein is CAWTLAGAGANVLTF.

V and J are TRBV28 and TRBJ2-7, with TRBD2 matching over 13 bases. The CDR3 sequence is 19 residues long. Germline V gene data show CDR1 as MDHEN and CDR2 as SYDVKM. With 4 bases clipped from V and 3 bases from J, the junction kept 15 bases outside the gene matches. Here the CDR3 reads CASSYGTSGRAGGVYEQYF. CDR3 nucleotides: TGTGCCAGCAGTTACGGTACTAGCGGGAGGGCCGGAGGGGTCTACGAGCAGTACTTC. The full variable domain, with the rest looked up from reference TRBV28 and TRBJ2-7, is DVKVTQSSRYLVKRTGEKVFLECVQDMDHENMFWYRQDPGLGLRLIYFSYDVKMKEKGDIPEGYSVSREKKERFSLILESASTNQTSMYLCASSYGTSGRAGGVYEQYFGPGTRLTVT.